Following are 13 T cell receptor beta chains from one sample sequenced in a study of blood T cell repertoires in COVID-19. Here immunoSEQ multiplex PCR was the method, and the copy in TCRdb shows in-frame clones only, minus some. The sample holds some 100,000 clones, around two thirds seen once. The sample consisted of peripheral blood. Receptors were obtained from a man aged 65 to 79 with COVID-19, enrolled during active disease.

The chain employs TRBV5-1 and TRBJ1-6, with 11 bases identical to TRBD1. V trimming: 5 bases; J trimming: 8 bases; junction bases outside the gene matches: 9. The CDR3 spans 16 residues. The germline V gene has CDR1 SGHRS and CDR2 YFSETQ. The CDR3 reads CASRRTGGPRHSPLHF. Here the CDR3 DNA reads TGCGCCAGCAGGAGGACAGGGGGCCCTAGGCATTCACCCCTCCACTTT.

This sequence joins TRBV7-2 and TRBJ2-2, with 7 bases fitting TRBD2. With 1 base clipped from V and 2 bases from J, the junction kept 7 bases outside the gene matches. CDR3 length equals 17 residues. Germline CDR1 and CDR2: SGHTA and FQGNSA. The CDR3 DNA sequence: TGTGCCAGCAGCTTAGTCGCGGGAGCCTTTAACACCGGGGAGCTGTTTTTT. It translates to CASSLVAGAFNTGELFF.

The V and J genes are TRBV12-3 or TRBV12-4 and TRBJ1-2, with 7 bases identical to TRBD1. The CDR3 contains 13 residues. Germline trimming cut 6 bases from V and 8 bases from J; bases unmatched to any gene: 9. The CDR3 sequence is CASRQQGSDGYTF. DNA for the CDR3: TGTGCCAGCAGGCAACAGGGGTCAGACGGCTACACCTTC.

V and J are TRBV30 and TRBJ1-5; 9 bases are shared with TRBD1. The junction had 4 bases not matched to a gene; V was cut back by 1 base and J by 3 bases. Per the germline V gene, CDR1 is GTSNPN and CDR2 is SVGIG (reference sequence). This CDR3 has 15 residues. CDR3 sequence: CAWSGGQGPNQPQHF. The CDR3 bases are TGTGCCTGGAGTGGGGGACAGGGACCCAATCAGCCCCAGCATTTT. Looking up the rest from reference TRBV30 and TRBJ1-5 gives the full variable domain: SQTIHQWPATLVQPVGSPLSLECTVEGTSNPNLYWYRQAAGRGLQLLFYSVGIGQISSEVPQNLSASRPQDRQFILSSKKLLLSDSGFYLCAWSGGQGPNQPQHFGDGTRLSIL.

In nucleotides, the CDR3 is TGTGCCAGCAGTTACGGGGGGGGCAGCCAGCCCCAGCATTTT. Translating gives CASSYGGGSQPQHF. This sequence joins TRBV6-2 or TRBV6-3 and TRBJ1-5, with a possible D match to TRBD1 (6 bases). This CDR3 contains 14 residues. From germline, CDR1 is MNHEY and CDR2 SVGEGT. V was shortened by 2 bases and J by 7 bases, with 12 bases between the two germline ends.

The rearrangement links TRBV7-8 to TRBJ2-1; no definite D call. CDR3 length: 11 amino acids. Per germline, CDR1 SGHVS and CDR2 FQNEAQ. Deletions cut 5 bases from V and 5 bases from J, with 4 bases between. CDR3 DNA: TGTGCCAGCAGCCCAGACAATGAGCAGTTCTTC. This sequence encodes CASSPDNEQFF.

This clone has just a few counts. The chain carries TRBV4-3 and TRBJ1-6; the D gene is possibly TRBD1 (5 bases). This CDR3 is built from 15 residues. V shed 6 bases and J shed 10 bases, with 19 bases lying between them. Germline V gives CDR1 LGHNA, CDR2 YSLEER. The CDR3 spells CASSPRNGAGSPLHF. DNA for the CDR3: TGCGCCAGCAGTCCAAGAAACGGGGCGGGGTCACCCCTCCACTTT.

The genes are TRBV5-1 and TRBJ1-1; possibly TRBD1 for D (5 bases). The CDR3 is made up of 15 amino acids. Germline CDR1 SGHRS, CDR2 YFSETQ. Between the trimmed V and J ends, which lost 2 bases and 7 bases, there was a span of 18 bases. The CDR3 loop reads CASSLSTGGINEAFF. The CDR3 coding sequence is TGCGCCAGCAGCTTATCTACCGGGGGGATAAATGAAGCTTTCTTT.

This chain connects TRBV28 to TRBJ1-2, with TRBD1 as a possible D gene (6 bases). Trimming shortened V by 5 bases and J by 2 bases, and 15 bases separated the two germline ends. The CDR3 length is 15 residues. CDR1 is MDHEN, CDR2 SYDVKM, per germline. Here the CDR3 reads CASSPGTSINYGYTF. DNA of the CDR3: TGTGCCAGCAGTCCGGGGACAAGTATAAACTATGGCTACACCTTC.

This clone was seen a few times. The chain couples TRBV27 to TRBJ1-5; D is ambiguous. Looked up from germline, CDR1 is MNHEY and CDR2 is SMNVEV (reference sequence). The CDR3 is made up of 8 amino acids. With 7 bases removed from V and 16 bases from J, the gap between germline ends came to 8 bases. CDR3 in DNA: TGTGCCAGCACTTGGGCCCATTTT. It yields the protein CASTWAHF.

This chain uses TRBV6-1 with TRBJ2-5; D is uncertain. Germline V lookup: CDR1 MNHNS, CDR2 SASEGT. V was trimmed by 2 bases and J by 4 bases, leaving 14 bases between them. This CDR3 contains 15 residues. CDR3 bases: TGTGCCAGCAGTGAAAGACCCCCACCGGGAGAGACCCAGTACTTC. Protein: CASSERPPPGETQYF.

The V gene is TRBV30, the J gene TRBJ1-2; TRBD1 matches at 7 bases. Germline-derived CDR1 and CDR2 are GTSNPN and SVGIG (reference sequence). V shed 3 bases and J 0 bases; nucleotides not matched to a gene: 1. The CDR3 is made up of 13 amino acids. The CDR3 DNA follows: TGTGCCTGGAGCGGGACAGCTAACTATGGCTACACCTTC. Amino acids: CAWSGTANYGYTF.

The chain links TRBV27 to TRBJ1-1; 7 nucleotides align to TRBD1. The germline gives CDR1 MNHEY, CDR2 SMNVEV (reference sequence). The CDR3 runs 15 residues. The J segment lost 8 bases and the V segment lost 0 bases, leaving 9 bases of the junction unmatched. CDR3 protein: CASSLSIRGSTEAFF. Here the CDR3 DNA reads TGTGCCAGCAGTTTATCCATCAGGGGGAGTACGGAAGCTTTCTTT.